The entry that follows covers one T cell receptor (beta chain) sequence. The data were obtained in a study of blood T cell repertoires in COVID-19. Across the study: Sites in the United States, Italy and Spain provided acute and convalescent COVID-19 samples. From T cells, B-cell-depleted T cells, or PBMCs came the material, which was cDNA or gDNA.

Authors' data handling: Amplified reference gene primers provided the basis for estimating nucleated cell counts. Profiled with immunoSEQ multiplex PCR; TCRdb holds only in-frame clones, not every one. V and J calls and clone size follow that table, whereas D and trimming were derived from the DNA. The table shows some 250,000 clones, with around 85% occurring only once. Germline assignment: CDR1 MDHEN and CDR2 SYDVKM. The V segment lost 5 bases and the J segment 4 bases; nucleotides outside the gene matches: 10. The CDR3 sequence is 16 residues long. This rearrangement joins TRBV28 to TRBJ1-3; 8 bases are shared with TRBD1. Material for sequencing was peripheral blood. This TCR came from a woman in her twenties or thirties who had recovered from COVID-19. CDR3 amino acids: CASSPGDRRFGNTIYF. The DNA of the CDR3 is TGTGCCAGCAGTCCTGGGGACAGGAGGTTCGGAAACACCATATATTTT.